A selection of T cell receptor beta chains follows, all from one sample in a study of blood T cell repertoires in COVID-19. Assay used: immunoSEQ multiplex PCR; TCRdb lists only in-frame clones, some missing. The repertoire holds some 270,000 clones, with around 85% as singletons. The specimen sequenced was peripheral blood. The source is a woman between 70 and 85 years old with acute or convalescent COVID-19. Each CDR3 is given without its conserved first and last residue. Clone sizes are given selectively: once, few, many, or a class where the clone is expanded.

J	V	size	length	CDR3
TRBJ1-2	TRBV19	once	12	ASSRVGTGSGYT
TRBJ1-3	TRBV5-4	-	12	ASSLANSGNTIY
TRBJ1-2	TRBV10-3	-	12	AMAAPGGGSGYT
TRBJ1-1	TRBV18	once	10	ASSPGNQGAF
TRBJ1-5	TRBV14	-	12	ASSQLGDNQPQH
TRBJ2-3	TRBV2	-	8	ASWLDTQY
TRBJ2-1	TRBV11-2	-	13	ASSFAGGPWIEQF
TRBJ2-1	TRBV4-2	-	13	ASSQPERLANEQF
TRBJ1-1	TRBV6-1	-	11	ASSERTALEAF
TRBJ1-2	TRBV19	-	11	ASSFRGNYGYT
TRBJ2-3	TRBV9	-	14	ASSSSAGAVGDTQY
TRBJ1-4	TRBV25-1	-	13	ASSAQDRDREKLF
TRBJ2-2	TRBV5-1	-	14	ASSPLGTENTGELF
TRBJ2-1	TRBV13	-	11	ASSTYRVWRQF
TRBJ2-3	TRBV2	-	14	ASELGGFFGTDTQY
TRBJ1-2	TRBV6-4	-	10	ASSAGESGYT
TRBJ2-7	TRBV4-1	-	15	ASSFRDLTGGTYEQY
TRBJ2-5	TRBV12-5	-	10	ASGLVRETQY
TRBJ2-1	TRBV5-1	-	10	ASSLPNNEQF
TRBJ2-7	TRBV11-2	-	12	ASSLRSGSYEQY
TRBJ2-2	TRBV5-4	once	14	ASSSLPGQNTGELF
TRBJ1-4	TRBV5-1	-	12	ASSSATGSEKLF
TRBJ1-1	TRBV7-2	-	12	ASSLLGAGTEAF
TRBJ1-3	TRBV27	-	11	ASSYNAGNTIY
TRBJ1-2	TRBV7-3	-	11	ASSPGVGYGYT
TRBJ2-3	TRBV2	once	13	ASRLTSGGGSGQY
TRBJ2-5	TRBV29-1	-	11	SVAGLGQETQY
TRBJ2-3	TRBV7-9	-	13	ASSPPQLAIYTQY
TRBJ2-7	TRBV5-1	-	14	ASSFDLAGDAYEQY
TRBJ1-5	TRBV2	-	15	ASSGPGGSYSNQPQH
TRBJ1-2	TRBV7-9	-	12	ASSFRGEFYGYT
TRBJ1-2	TRBV5-5	-	12	ASSLAGRNYGYT
TRBJ1-1	TRBV11-2	-	14	ASSSWRGTKNTEAF
TRBJ2-1	TRBV5-5	many	15	ASSAAWGTSGDNEQF
TRBJ1-1	TRBV7-8	few	13	ASSLAPQGNTEAF
TRBJ2-2	TRBV5-1	-	12	ASSLIGDTGELF
TRBJ2-3	TRBV7-9	-	12	ASSRAVGTDTQY
TRBJ1-6	TRBV9	-	14	ASSVDWGQSNSPLH
TRBJ1-1	TRBV7-9	-	11	ASSLTSDTEAF
TRBJ1-4	TRBV6-7	-	14	ASGNRGRETNEKLF
TRBJ1-5	TRBV19	few	13	ASSILGTAGFPQH
TRBJ1-2	TRBV5-4	few	11	ASSLDRGKGYT
TRBJ2-1	TRBV10-2	-	13	ATQAGTENSNEQF
TRBJ2-2	TRBV6-6	-	15	ASSRLAGATRTGELF
TRBJ1-1	TRBV19	few	12	ASTYGQVNTEAF
TRBJ1-1	TRBV11-1	-	11	ASSLQVNTEAF
TRBJ2-1	TRBV28	-	12	ASTLAGGRDEQF
TRBJ2-3	TRBV12-3/TRBV12-4	few	11	ASSLQLADTQY
TRBJ1-2	TRBV29-1	-	11	SAGQTKSSGYT
TRBJ2-2	TRBV2	-	11	ASRGLVTGELF
TRBJ1-1	TRBV6-6	once	11	ASSRTGGTEAF